The 28 T cell receptor beta chains below all came from one sample that was sequenced in a study of T cells in Graves' hyperthyroidism and ophthalmopathy. Researchers took RNA transcripts and amplified the TCR beta CDR3 regions from them. The HTBI primer set served for first-round RT-PCR of the TCR CDR3. TCRdb itself ran the multiplex PCR reads through MiXCR, one entry per CDR3 protein. This table has roughly 500,000 distinct CDR3 sequences, approximately 23% appearing once. Material for sequencing was blood. Every receptor here comes from a woman aged 70 to 79 with Graves' ophthalmopathy.

V usage is TRBV6-2 or TRBV6-3 and J usage is TRBJ2-5; D perhaps matches TRBD1 (6 bases). This CDR3 spans 15 amino acids. Between the trimmed V and J ends, which lost 6 bases and 5 bases, there was a span of 19 bases. Germline-derived CDR1 and CDR2 are MNHEY and SVGEGT. DNA for the CDR3: TGTGCCAGCAGCCCCGGACAGTCCTGGCAGGAGACCCAGTACTTC. Residues: CASSPGQSWQETQYF.

On this clonotype itself: One end of the junction is discordant with germline, which a read error may explain. V usage is TRBV7-9 and J usage is TRBJ2-3, with 9 bases that match TRBD2. CDR3 length equals 16 residues. Germline CDR1 reads SEHNR; CDR2 reads FQNEAQ (reference sequence). This CDR3 reads CASSPDGAGGRDTQYF. The DNA of the CDR3 is TGCGCCAGCAGCCCCGACGGGGCGGGAGGGAGAGATACGCAGTATTTT.

This clonotype was seen more than once but under ten times. The CDR3 region is CASSQSQGGEQYF. CDR3 DNA sequence: TGTGCCAGCAGTCAATCACAGGGTGGCGAGCAGTACTTC. The chain recombines TRBV6-2 or TRBV6-3 with TRBJ2-7; weak D call: TRBD1 (6 bases). Trimming removed 5 bases from V and 6 bases from J, with 14 bases in between. CDR1 is MNHEY, CDR2 SVGEGT, per germline. This CDR3 has 13 residues.

Worth noting for this clonotype: A junction end diverges from the germline sequence, so it may reflect a read error. The chain employs TRBV27 and TRBJ2-2, with 8 bases identical to TRBD2. The CDR3 runs 18 residues. The germline V gene has CDR1 MNHEY and CDR2 SMNVEV (reference sequence). Here the CDR3 DNA reads TGTGCCAGCAGTCCGAACAGGGCTAGCGGGCTTAACACCGGGGAGCTGATTTTT. Translation gives CASSPNRASGLNTGELIF.

This clonotype was recorded at least ten times. The chain joins TRBV7-8 to TRBJ2-3; 8 bases agree with TRBD2. The V segment lost 7 bases and the J segment 3 bases; nucleotides outside the gene matches: 12. This CDR3 is built from 16 residues. Germline V gene sequence: CDR1 SGHVS, CDR2 FQNEAQ. The CDR3 region has the DNA TGTGCCAGCACCATCTGGTCCGGGAGGGATACAGATACGCAGTATTTT. Translated: CASTIWSGRDTDTQYF. Looking up the rest from reference TRBV7-8 and TRBJ2-3 gives the full variable domain: GAGVSQSPRYKVAKRGQDVALRCDPISGHVSLFWYQQALGQGPEFLTYFQNEAQLDKSGLPSDRFFAERPEGSVSTLKIQRTQQEDSAVYLCASTIWSGRDTDTQYFGPGTRLTVL.

The chain recombines TRBV20-1 with TRBJ1-5; possible D gene TRBD1, 5 bases. From germline, CDR1 is DFQATT and CDR2 SNEGSKA (reference sequence). V lost 6 bases and J 4 bases, leaving 13 bases between the germline ends. This CDR3 is built from 13 residues. Here the CDR3 DNA reads TGCAGTGCCCCTGGGACGGGGAATCAGCCCCAGCATTTT. Translation gives CSAPGTGNQPQHF.

This clonotype was picked up a small number of times. The genes are TRBV14 and TRBJ1-2, with a weak D call TRBD1 (5 bases). Trimming removed 1 base from V and 10 bases from J, with 13 bases in between. The CDR3 is made up of 13 amino acids. Germline lookup yields CDR1 SGHDN and CDR2 FVKESK. The CDR3 region has the DNA TGTGCCAGCAGCCAAGTACGGTTGGGACCCTACACCTTC. The encoded protein is CASSQVRLGPYTF.

This clonotype was observed a few times. The J gene is TRBJ1-5, the V gene TRBV20-1; no firm D call. The germline V and J ends were trimmed by 4 bases and 4 bases, with 17 bases remaining between them. The CDR3 has 15 amino acids. Germline V gene sequence: CDR1 DFQATT, CDR2 SNEGSKA (reference sequence). The CDR3 here is CSAKSPGPPNQPQHF. CDR3 bases: TGCAGTGCTAAAAGCCCTGGACCCCCAAATCAGCCCCAGCATTTT.

This chain joins TRBV5-1 and TRBJ2-7, with TRBD2 matching over 13 bases. Trimming removed 4 bases from V and 5 bases from J; junction bases left unmatched: 6. CDR3 length equals 15 residues. The germline gives CDR1 SGHRS, CDR2 YFSETQ. DNA for the CDR3: TGCGCCAGCAGCCCGCTCGGACTAGCGGGAGACGAGCAGTACTTC. Amino acids: CASSPLGLAGDEQYF.

On this clonotype itself: Being one base from a much bigger clone, this may be a read error. The V and J genes are TRBV11-1 and TRBJ2-7; D not resolved. V was cut by 4 bases and J by 9 bases, with 13 bases left in between. Per germline, CDR1 SGHAT and CDR2 FQDESV (reference sequence). This CDR3 has 12 amino acids. The CDR3 DNA reads TGTGCCAGCAGCTCCTCACGAAACGGGCAGTACTTC. As protein: CASSSSRNGQYF. Full variable domain (missing parts from reference TRBV11-1 and TRBJ2-7): EAEVAQSPRYKITEKSQAVAFWCDPISGHATLYWYRQILGQGPELLVQFQDESVVDDSQLPKDRFSAERLKGVDSTLKIQPAELGDSAMYLCASSSSRNGQYFGPGTRLTVT.

This clonotype was seen ten or more times. The J gene is TRBJ2-3, the V gene TRBV2, with 9 positions matching TRBD2. CDR1 is SNHLY, CDR2 FYNNEI, per germline. V trimming: 6 bases; J trimming: 0 bases; junction bases outside the gene matches: 4. This CDR3 has 15 residues. The DNA for the CDR3 is TGTGCCAGCAGGAGACTAGCGGTGAGCACAGATACGCAGTATTTT. This gives the protein CASRRLAVSTDTQYF.

This clonotype was observed many times. The chain is built from TRBV20-1 and TRBJ2-7; 9 bases fit TRBD2. The CDR3 spans 16 residues. J was trimmed by 0 bases and V by 3 bases; bases with no gene match: 9. Germline CDR1 is DFQATT and CDR2 is SNEGSKA (reference sequence). The CDR3 bases are TGCAGTGCTAGCTCTCCTATAGCGGGAGCCTCCTACGAGCAGTACTTC. This codes for CSASSPIAGASYEQYF.

J is TRBJ2-3 and V is TRBV5-1; tentatively, D is TRBD1 (6 bases). Germline V gene sequence: CDR1 SGHRS, CDR2 YFSETQ. The V and J ends lost 3 bases and 5 bases respectively, with 10 bases between them. The CDR3 is 13 residues long. CDR3 nucleotides: TGCGCCAGCAGCTGGATGACAGGAGATACGCAGTATTTT. It is translated as CASSWMTGDTQYF.

This clonotype was picked up many times. CDR3: CASSLRDTQYF. The CDR3 region has the DNA TGTGCCAGCAGCTTACGAGATACGCAGTATTTT. The chain joins TRBV12-3 or TRBV12-4 to TRBJ2-3, with D unresolved. The V end was cut by 6 bases, the J end by 5 bases, with 6 bases between. The CDR3 loop spans 11 amino acids.

This clonotype has just one count. J is TRBJ2-1 and V is TRBV7-8, with 11 nucleotides matching TRBD2. Germline V gene lookup returns CDR1 SGHVS and CDR2 FQNEAQ. Trimming removed 5 bases from V and 7 bases from J; junction bases left unmatched: 4. This CDR3 is 14 amino acids long. CDR3 region: CASSTRTSGNEQFF. CDR3 DNA sequence: TGTGCCAGCAGCACCCGGACTAGCGGGAATGAGCAGTTCTTC.

The chain recombines TRBV5-6 with TRBJ2-5; maybe TRBD2 (5 bases). Germline V gene data show CDR1 as SGHDT and CDR2 as YYEEEE. The CDR3 totals 15 residues. The ends were cut back, 5 bases at V and 2 bases at J, with 16 bases in the middle. CDR3 amino acids: CASSVLGAGQETQYF. The CDR3 bases are TGTGCCAGCAGTGTATTGGGAGCTGGGCAAGAGACCCAGTACTTC. Filled out from reference TRBV5-6 and TRBJ2-5, the complete variable domain reads DAGVTQSPTHLIKTRGQQVTLRCSPKSGHDTVSWYQQALGQGPQFIFQYYEEEERQRGNFPDRFSGHQFPNYSSELNVNALLLGDSALYLCASSVLGAGQETQYFGPGTRLLVL.

This clonotype has a count of ten or more. The chain links TRBV28 to TRBJ2-6, with no clear D. The CDR3 is 15 residues long. The V and J ends lost 3 bases and 4 bases respectively, with 10 bases between them. Germline CDR1 is MDHEN and CDR2 is SYDVKM. This CDR3 reads CASSFGTAGANVLTF. In DNA form, the CDR3 reads TGTGCCAGCAGTTTCGGAACGGCCGGGGCCAACGTCCTGACTTTC.

In its sample, this clonotype was seen a few times. This chain connects TRBV19 to TRBJ2-2; 8 bases align to TRBD1. Germline V gene lookup returns CDR1 LNHDA and CDR2 SQIVND (reference sequence). This CDR3 comprises 14 residues. Trimming cost V 7 bases and J 3 bases; bases outside gene matches: 4. CDR3 nucleotide sequence: TGTGCCAGTACCTCGACAGGGGACACCGGGGAGCTGTTTTTT. Translated: CASTSTGDTGELFF.

This clonotype was found a few times. The chain joins TRBV3-1 to TRBJ1-6, with TRBD1 identical over 9 bases. J was trimmed by 7 bases and V by 4 bases; bases with no gene match: 11. This CDR3 has 17 amino acids. Germline CDR1 reads LGHDT; CDR2 reads YNNKEL (reference sequence). This CDR3 is CASSPLPTGGRNSPLHF. CDR3 DNA: TGTGCCAGCAGCCCTTTGCCTACAGGGGGCAGGAATTCACCCCTCCACTTT.

Notes on this clonotype: Since a much larger clone is just one base distant, this may be a read error. This likely comes from a read error, as the CDR3 has no conserved phenylalanine or tryptophan at its end. The chain uses TRBV20-1 and TRBJ1-1; D is uncertain. The V end was cut by 5 bases, the J end by 1 base, with 11 bases between. The CDR3 has 13 amino acids. Germline CDR1 is DFQATT and CDR2 is SNEGSKA (reference sequence). This chain's CDR3 is CSAPQWENTEAFS. CDR3 nucleotide sequence: TGCAGTGCTCCACAGTGGGAGAACACTGAAGCTTTCTCT.

This clonotype was seen a few times. Here the CDR3 reads CASSRDRDLYEQYF. Written as DNA, the CDR3 is TGTGCCAGCAGCCGGGACAGAGACCTTTACGAGCAGTACTTC. The chain links TRBV11-2 to TRBJ2-7; TRBD1 matches at 7 bases. The CDR3 is 14 residues long. V shed 5 bases, J shed 4 bases, and the junction held 8 bases outside the gene matches. Germline values: CDR1 SGHAT, CDR2 FQNNGV.

This rearrangement joins TRBV6-1 to TRBJ2-7; D tentatively fits TRBD1 or TRBD2 (6 bases each). CDR3 length equals 15 residues. From germline, CDR1 is MNHNS and CDR2 SASEGT. V was shortened by 7 bases and J by 1 base, with 17 bases between the two germline ends. CDR3 residues: CASTSEGGESYEQYF. CDR3 nucleotides: TGTGCCAGCACTTCGGAGGGGGGTGAGTCCTACGAGCAGTACTTC.

The rearrangement joins TRBV5-1 to TRBJ2-5; D is undetermined. The V and J ends lost 3 bases and 7 bases respectively, with 13 bases between them. CDR1 SGHRS and CDR2 YFSETQ come from the germline V gene. The CDR3 spans 13 residues. CDR3 nucleotide sequence: TGCGCCAGCAGCTGGCTTTGGTCCAGGACCCAGTACTTC. Its translation is CASSWLWSRTQYF.

This clonotype was recorded many times. The gene calls are TRBV7-2 and TRBJ2-5; no clear D. The germline V gene encodes CDR1 SGHTA and CDR2 FQGNSA. The CDR3 is 14 amino acids. The germline V and J ends were trimmed by 5 bases and 1 base, with 11 bases remaining between them. The CDR3 is CASSTGRIQETQYF. Written as DNA, the CDR3 is TGTGCCAGCAGCACTGGGCGCATCCAAGAGACCCAGTACTTC.

As to this clonotype: Given a much more abundant clone one base away, this may be a read error. The V and J genes are TRBV12-3 or TRBV12-4 and TRBJ2-1; D possibly uses TRBD1 or TRBD2 (8 bases each). This CDR3 spans 15 amino acids. The CDR3: CASSPGGDRKNERFF. Here the CDR3 DNA reads TGTGCCAGCAGCCCGGGGGGGGACAGGAAAAATGAGCGGTTCTTC.

This chain joins TRBV6-1 and TRBJ2-7, with 10 bases lining up with TRBD2. This CDR3 has 17 residues. J gave up 3 bases and V 5 bases, and 13 bases lay outside the gene matches. Looked up from germline, CDR1 is MNHNS and CDR2 is SASEGT. The CDR3 sequence: CASSQPASGSGVYEQYF. The CDR3 nucleotides read TGTGCCAGCAGTCAACCGGCTAGCGGGAGTGGGGTCTACGAGCAGTACTTC.

The V call is TRBV9, the J call TRBJ1-1; 8 bases align to TRBD1. Germline-derived CDR1 and CDR2 are SGDLS and YYNGEE. V lost 0 bases, J lost 5 bases, and 6 bases stayed unmatched. This CDR3 has 15 residues. The CDR3 sequence is CASSVADRGRTEAFF. CDR3 in DNA: TGTGCCAGCAGCGTAGCTGACAGGGGAAGGACTGAAGCTTTCTTT.

The V call is TRBV24-1, the J call TRBJ2-3; 10 nucleotides line up with TRBD2. After removal of 4 bases from V and 5 bases from J, the junction contained 5 bases not matched to a gene. The CDR3 totals 15 residues. Looked up from germline, CDR1 is KGHDR and CDR2 is SFDVKD. The CDR3 region is CATSDPGLAKDTQYF. CDR3 nucleotide sequence: TGTGCCACCAGTGACCCGGGACTAGCGAAAGATACGCAGTATTTT.